This entry describes one TCR beta chain. The CDR3 runs 12 residues. In germline, CDR1 is DFQATT, CDR2 SNEGSKA (reference sequence). TCRdb reprocessed the RT-PCR reads via MiXCR and lists one record per CDR3 protein. The sample includes 650,000 to 800,000 distinct CDR3 sequences, 13% to 15% of them seen just once. This TCR was sampled from a female donor in good health, serving as a healthy control. Sequences were obtained from memory CD4+ T cells from blood. The chain uses TRBV20-1 and TRBJ1-1; D gene ambiguous. This CDR3 is CRRRTWDTEAFF. Here the CDR3 DNA reads TGCAGAAGAAGGACTTGGGATACTGAAGCTTTCTTT.